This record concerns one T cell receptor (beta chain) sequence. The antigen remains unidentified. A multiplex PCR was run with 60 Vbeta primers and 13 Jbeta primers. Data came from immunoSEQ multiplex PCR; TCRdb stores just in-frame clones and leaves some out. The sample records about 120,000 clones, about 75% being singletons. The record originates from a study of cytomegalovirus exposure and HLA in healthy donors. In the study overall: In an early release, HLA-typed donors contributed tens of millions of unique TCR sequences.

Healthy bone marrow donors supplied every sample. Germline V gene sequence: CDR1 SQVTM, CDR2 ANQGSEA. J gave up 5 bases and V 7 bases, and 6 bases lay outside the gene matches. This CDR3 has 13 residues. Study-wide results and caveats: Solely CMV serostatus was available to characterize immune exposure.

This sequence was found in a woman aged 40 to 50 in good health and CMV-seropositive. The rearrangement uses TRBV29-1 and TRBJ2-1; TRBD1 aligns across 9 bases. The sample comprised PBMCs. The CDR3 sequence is CSAGQGYDNEQFF. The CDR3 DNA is TGCAGCGCTGGACAGGGGTATGACAATGAGCAGTTCTTC.